This TCR beta chain was found in a study of T cell repertoires in cytomegalovirus infection. Study information: Both a matching HLA type and CMV infection were indicated by public TCR beta signatures.

One entry per CDR3 protein, called by TCRdb with MiXCR from the reads. The table records more than 650,000 distinct CDR3 sequences, 35% of them present only once. Study-wide findings and caveats: The study found HLA-C-restricted CMV-specific TCR beta clonotypes dominating the ex vivo response.

To note about this clonotype: The antigen remains undetermined.

The clonotype originates from a human donor in good health (CMV status not recorded). Some clones in this sample may be carry-over from other donors' samples. The material sequenced was PBMCs.

The CDR3 coding sequence is TGTGCCAGCAAAGGGACAGAAACCTACGAGCAGTACTTC. Translated: CASKGTETYEQYF. The J gene is TRBJ2-7, the V gene TRBV27; 7 bases are shared with TRBD1. Per the germline V gene, CDR1 is MNHEY and CDR2 is SMNVEV (reference sequence). This CDR3 region has 13 residues. After removal of 7 bases from V and 2 bases from J, the junction contained 5 bases not matched to a gene.